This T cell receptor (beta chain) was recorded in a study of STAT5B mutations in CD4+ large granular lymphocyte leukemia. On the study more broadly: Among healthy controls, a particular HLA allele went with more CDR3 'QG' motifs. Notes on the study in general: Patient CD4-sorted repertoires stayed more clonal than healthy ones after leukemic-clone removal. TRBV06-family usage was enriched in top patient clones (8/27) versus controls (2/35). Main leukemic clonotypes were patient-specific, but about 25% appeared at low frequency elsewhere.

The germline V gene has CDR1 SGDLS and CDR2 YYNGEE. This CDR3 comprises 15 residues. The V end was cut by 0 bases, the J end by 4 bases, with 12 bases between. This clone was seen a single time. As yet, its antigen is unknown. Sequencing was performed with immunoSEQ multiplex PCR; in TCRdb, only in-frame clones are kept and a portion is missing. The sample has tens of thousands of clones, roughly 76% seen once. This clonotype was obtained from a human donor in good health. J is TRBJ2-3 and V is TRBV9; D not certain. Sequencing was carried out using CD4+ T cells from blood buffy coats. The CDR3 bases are TGTGCCAGCAGCGTAGATTCGGCCGCCGCAGATACGCAGTATTTT. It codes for CASSVDSAAADTQYF.